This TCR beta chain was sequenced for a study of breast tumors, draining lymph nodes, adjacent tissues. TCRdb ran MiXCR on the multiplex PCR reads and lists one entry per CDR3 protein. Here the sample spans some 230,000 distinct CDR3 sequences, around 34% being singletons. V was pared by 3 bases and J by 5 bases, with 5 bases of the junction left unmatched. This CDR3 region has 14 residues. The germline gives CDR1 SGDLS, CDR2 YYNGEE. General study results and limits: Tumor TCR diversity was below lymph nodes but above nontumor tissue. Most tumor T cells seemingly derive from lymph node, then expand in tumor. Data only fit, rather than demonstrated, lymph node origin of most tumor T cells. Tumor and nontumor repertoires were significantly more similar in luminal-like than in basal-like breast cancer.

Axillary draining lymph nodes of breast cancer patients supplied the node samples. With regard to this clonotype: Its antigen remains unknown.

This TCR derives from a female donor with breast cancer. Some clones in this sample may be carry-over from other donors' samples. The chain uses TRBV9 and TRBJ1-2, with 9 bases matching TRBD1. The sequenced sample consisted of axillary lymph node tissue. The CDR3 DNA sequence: TGTGCCAGCAGCGCCCAGACAGGGGGATATGGCTACACCTTC. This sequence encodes CASSAQTGGYGYTF. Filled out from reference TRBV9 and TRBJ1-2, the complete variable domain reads DSGVTQTPKHLITATGQRVTLRCSPRSGDLSVYWYQQSLDQGLQFLIQYYNGEERAKGNILERFSAQQFPDLHSELNLSSLELGDSALYFCASSAQTGGYGYTFGSGTRLTVV.